The 22 T cell receptor beta chains in this list originate from one sample, sequenced in a study of T-cell memory formation after mild COVID-19. One entry per CDR3 protein, called by TCRdb with MiXCR from the 5' RACE reads. The sample yields around 200,000 distinct CDR3 sequences, roughly a tenth seen once. The specimen was PBMCs or a T cell subset sorted from them (not recorded which). The receptors here all came from a man between 18 and 29 years old who had mild COVID-19 (a few samples of this study predate the infection). Cell type and time point are not known.

The V call is TRBV24-1, the J call TRBJ2-1; perhaps TRBD1 as D (5 bases). V lost 1 base and J lost 7, with 10 bases in between. Germline V gene data show CDR1 as KGHDR and CDR2 as SFDVKD. The CDR3 length is 14 residues. CDR3 sequence reads: CATSDFVRVNEQFF. The CDR3 DNA reads TGTGCCACCAGTGATTTCGTCAGGGTGAATGAGCAGTTCTTC.

This clonotype has a handful of counts. The chain links TRBV4-3 to TRBJ1-1; 7 nucleotides match TRBD1. The germline V gene has CDR1 LGHNA and CDR2 YSLEER. The J segment lost 5 bases and the V segment lost 5 bases, leaving 5 bases of the junction unmatched. The length of the CDR3 is 13 residues. CDR3 coding DNA: TGCGCCAGCAGCGGGACAGTCCGTACTGAAGCTTTCTTT. Protein: CASSGTVRTEAFF.

This clonotype was seen only a few times. The chain carries TRBV3-1 and TRBJ1-1, with D unresolved. The CDR3 runs 14 residues. V lost 1 base to trimming and J lost 1 base, with 7 bases between them. Germline V gives CDR1 LGHDT, CDR2 YNNKEL (reference sequence). CDR3 DNA sequence: TGTGCCAGCAGCCAAGGTGCGGGGAACACTGAAGCTTTCTTT. Translating gives CASSQGAGNTEAFF.

The gene calls are TRBV10-3 and TRBJ2-3, with 10 bases fitting TRBD2. Losses at the gene ends were 2 bases for V and 1 base for J; bases not matched to a gene: 6. This CDR3 has 17 residues. CDR1 is ENHRY and CDR2 is SYGVKD in the germline V gene. The DNA of the CDR3 is TGTGCCATCAGTGAGAAGCTAGCGGGGGCTCGCACAGATACGCAGTATTTT. It encodes CAISEKLAGARTDTQYF.

This clonotype has more than one count but fewer than ten. The chain employs TRBV28 and TRBJ2-3; 7 nucleotides line up with TRBD2. Germline CDR1 reads MDHEN; CDR2 reads SYDVKM. CDR3 size: 13 residues. Unmatched junction bases numbered 5, after V lost 7 bases and J lost 4 bases. The CDR3, as DNA: TGTGCCAGCACCCCCCGGGGGGCAGATACGCAGTATTTT. The encoded protein is CASTPRGADTQYF.

Comment on this clonotype: A clone one base away is much larger, so this may be a read error. V gene TRBV6-6 combines with J gene TRBJ2-1; D might be TRBD2 (5 bases). Germline V CDR1 and CDR2: MNHNY, SVGAGI (reference sequence). There are 14 residues in the CDR3. CDR3 in DNA: TGTGACAGCAGTTATTTAGGACTTCCTTATGAGCAGTTCTTC. Its translation: CDSSYLGLPYEQFF.

The sample holds a few counts of this clonotype. The CDR3 bases are TGTGCCAGCAGTAGGGAGTTCTCAACTGAAGCTTTCTTT. It codes for CASSREFSTEAFF. The chain recombines TRBV5-4 with TRBJ1-1; no reliable D call. V was pared by 5 bases and J by 5 bases, with 13 bases between. Per the germline V gene, CDR1 is SGHNT and CDR2 is YYREEE (reference sequence). The CDR3 runs to 13 residues.

Ten or more counts support this clonotype. The rearrangement uses TRBV10-3 and TRBJ2-1; D is unresolved. Germline V gene sequence: CDR1 ENHRY, CDR2 SYGVKD. The CDR3 sequence is 12 residues long. Between the trimmed V and J ends, which lost 5 bases and 4 bases, there was a span of 6 bases. CDR3 in DNA: TGTGCCATCAGTCCCGAGTACAATGAGCAGTTCTTC. It translates to CAISPEYNEQFF.

This chain uses TRBV4-2 with TRBJ2-3, with D unresolved. V lost 5 bases, J lost 0 bases, and 21 bases lay in between. Germline CDR1 is LGHNA and CDR2 is YNFKEQ. The CDR3 has 18 amino acids. The DNA for the CDR3 is TGTGCCAGCAGCTTTCAAACTTCGACGGATACTAGCACAGATACGCAGTATTTT. Encoded protein: CASSFQTSTDTSTDTQYF.

The chain carries TRBV7-3 and TRBJ2-6, with D perhaps TRBD1 or TRBD2 (5 bases each). Germline CDR1 is SGHTA and CDR2 is FQGTGA. The V and J ends lost 1 base and 2 bases respectively, with 15 bases between them. The CDR3 totals 18 residues. CDR3 sequence (DNA): TGTGCCAGCAGCTTAAACGGGTGGGGGATTGCTGGGGCCAACGTCCTGACTTTC. The encoded protein is CASSLNGWGIAGANVLTF.

The rearrangement uses TRBV5-1 and TRBJ2-5; TRBD1 aligns across 8 bases. V lost 4 bases to trimming and J lost 1 base; unmatched junction nucleotides: 6. This CDR3 has 15 amino acids. Germline V gene sequence: CDR1 SGHRS, CDR2 YFSETQ. In nucleotides, the CDR3 is TGCGCCAGCAGCGGCGGGACAGGCTCCCAAGAGACCCAGTACTTC. Amino acid sequence: CASSGGTGSQETQYF.

The gene calls are TRBV28 and TRBJ1-1; D possibly corresponds to TRBD1 (5 bases). Trimming took off 3 bases at V and 10 bases at J, with 18 bases between the two ends. Per the germline V gene, CDR1 is MDHEN and CDR2 is SYDVKM. The CDR3 extends over 14 amino acids. The CDR3 DNA reads as TGTGCCAGCAGTTTGACGACGCGGGGGAGACCAGCTTTCTTT. Residues: CASSLTTRGRPAFF.

The V and J genes are TRBV5-1 and TRBJ1-1, with a possible D match to TRBD1 (6 bases). V was shortened by 0 bases and J by 5 bases, with 11 bases between the two germline ends. The germline V gene encodes CDR1 SGHRS and CDR2 YFSETQ. CDR3 length: 14 residues. In nucleotides, the CDR3 is TGCGCCAGCAGCTTGGGTACAGGGCGGACTGAAGCTTTCTTT. This encodes CASSLGTGRTEAFF.

There are a few counts of this clonotype. The V and J genes are TRBV4-2 and TRBJ2-5, with D possibly being TRBD1 or TRBD2 (5 bases each). Germline assignment: CDR1 LGHNA and CDR2 YNFKEQ. The CDR3 runs to 15 residues. V dropped 1 base and J dropped 4 bases, with 13 bases sitting between them. The CDR3 DNA is TGTGCCAGCAGCCAAGGGGGGAGAACCCCAGAGACCCAGTACTTC. It yields the protein CASSQGGRTPETQYF.

The genes are TRBV29-1 and TRBJ2-1; 7 positions match TRBD1. The V gene's germline CDR1 is SQVTM and CDR2 ANQGSEA. Unmatched junction bases numbered 7, after V lost 3 bases and J lost 5 bases. This CDR3 contains 14 residues. CDR3 bases: TGCAGCGTTGATCCTCAGAGGGGGCACAATGAGCAGTTCTTC. This gives the protein CSVDPQRGHNEQFF.

The chain recombines TRBV5-1 with TRBJ1-5; D uncertain. The germline gives CDR1 SGHRS, CDR2 YFSETQ. V lost 2 bases and J 4 bases, leaving 13 bases between the germline ends. This CDR3 spans 15 amino acids. Written as DNA, the CDR3 is TGCGCCAGCAGCTTTCCCTCGGACGGGAATCAGCCCCAGCATTTT. Protein product: CASSFPSDGNQPQHF.

V and J are TRBV6-5 and TRBJ2-3; D is possibly TRBD1 or TRBD2 (7 bases each). The CDR3 runs 15 residues. The germline V gene has CDR1 MNHEY and CDR2 SVGAGI. The V gene lost 6 bases and the J gene lost 1 base, with 14 bases spanning the gap. CDR3 nucleotides: TGTGCCAGCAGATCAGGGGGAGGGGGCACAGATACGCAGTATTTT. Its translation is CASRSGGGGTDTQYF.

This clonotype was seen a handful of times. The gene calls are TRBV5-1 and TRBJ2-7; D gene unclear. Germline CDR1 reads SGHRS; CDR2 reads YFSETQ. The CDR3 runs 12 residues. The V end lost 7 bases, the J end lost 3 bases, and 11 bases lay between the germline ends. The chain's CDR3 is CASSGQDYEQYF. The CDR3 DNA is TGCGCCAGCTCGGGTCAGGACTACGAGCAGTACTTC.

The chain carries TRBV18 and TRBJ2-2; TRBD1 matches at 7 bases. This CDR3 contains 16 residues. Trimming cost V 3 bases and J 4 bases; bases outside gene matches: 8. Per germline, CDR1 KGHSH and CDR2 LQKENI. The CDR3 nucleotides read TGTGCCAGCTCACCCCCGGGACAGAGGGGCACCGGGGAGCTGTTTTTT. Protein product: CASSPPGQRGTGELFF. The variable domain in full, completed from reference TRBV18 and TRBJ2-2, reads NAGVMQNPRHLVRRRGQEARLRCSPMKGHSHVYWYRQLPEEGLKFMVYLQKENIIDESGMPKERFSAEFPKEGPSILRIQQVVRGDSAAYFCASSPPGQRGTGELFFGEGSRLTVL.

This clonotype was detected many times. The genes are TRBV5-1 and TRBJ2-1; the match to TRBD1 covers 7 bases. J gave up 7 bases and V 2 bases, and 6 bases lay outside the gene matches. Germline V gene sequence: CDR1 SGHRS, CDR2 YFSETQ. The length of the CDR3 is 14 residues. CDR3 amino acids: CASSLDRAWNEQFF. The CDR3 DNA sequence: TGCGCCAGCAGCTTAGACAGGGCGTGGAATGAGCAGTTCTTC.

As concerns this clonotype: At one of its ends the junction is not consistent with the germline gene, which may arise from a read error. The chain is built from TRBV6-5 and TRBJ2-3; 7 nucleotides match TRBD2. The CDR3 length is 15 residues. Germline V gene lookup returns CDR1 MNHEY and CDR2 SVGAGI. CDR3 nucleotides: TGTTCCAGCCGGGGGGACTCCCTGAGCACAGATACGCAGTATTTT. Translation: CSSRGDSLSTDTQYF.

This clonotype was picked up many times. CDR3 nucleotide sequence: TGTGCCAGCAGCCTGACTAGTAGGTCCTACAATGAGCAGTTCTTC. Protein product: CASSLTSRSYNEQFF. The genes are TRBV7-2 and TRBJ2-1; TRBD2 might be the D (6 bases). Germline V gives CDR1 SGHTA, CDR2 FQGNSA. The CDR3 contains 15 residues. V lost 5 bases, J lost 1 base, and 12 bases lay in between.